Reported below is one T cell receptor beta chain. Its antigen remains unknown. Unique molecular identifiers were present in the TCR beta cDNA libraries. TCRdb re-called the PCR reads with MiXCR, one entry per CDR3 protein. The data contain roughly 400,000 distinct CDR3 sequences, 30% to 45% of them singletons. The sample originates from a study of post-analysis software for immune sequencing data. General observations from the study: Five TRBV segments appeared more often in patients than in controls, and TRBV5-6, TRBV5-1 and TRBV20-1 were among these.

Trimming cost V 3 bases and J 8 bases; bases outside gene matches: 11. Germline V gene lookup returns CDR1 SQVTM and CDR2 ANQGSEA. The CDR3 consists of 14 residues. This receptor was obtained from a girl aged 2 to 9 with multiple sclerosis. The chain joins TRBV29-1 to TRBJ1-1; 8 bases match TRBD1. The sample comprised blood. This chain's CDR3 is CSVDLRRAGGEAFF. In DNA form, the CDR3 reads TGCAGCGTTGATTTAAGACGCGCAGGGGGCGAAGCTTTCTTT. Complete variable domain (other parts from reference TRBV29-1 and TRBJ1-1): SAVISQKPSRDICQRGTSLTIQCQVDSQVTMMFWYRQQPGQSLTLIATANQGSEATYESGFVIDKFPISRPNLTFSTLTVSNMSPEDSSIYLCSVDLRRAGGEAFFGQGTRLTVV.